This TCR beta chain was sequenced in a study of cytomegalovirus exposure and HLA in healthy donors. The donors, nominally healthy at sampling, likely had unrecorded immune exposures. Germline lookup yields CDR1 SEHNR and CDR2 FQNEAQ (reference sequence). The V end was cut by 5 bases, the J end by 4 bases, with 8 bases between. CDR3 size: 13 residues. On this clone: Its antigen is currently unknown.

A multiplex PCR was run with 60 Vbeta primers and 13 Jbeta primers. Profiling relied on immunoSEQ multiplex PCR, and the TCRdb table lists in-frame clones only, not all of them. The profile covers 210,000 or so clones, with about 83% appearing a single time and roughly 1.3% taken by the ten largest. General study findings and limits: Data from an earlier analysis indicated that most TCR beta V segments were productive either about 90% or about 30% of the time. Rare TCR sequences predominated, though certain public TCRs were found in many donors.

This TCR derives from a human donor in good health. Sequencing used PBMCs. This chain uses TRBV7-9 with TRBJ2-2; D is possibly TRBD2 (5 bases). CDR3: CASSPAGTGELFF. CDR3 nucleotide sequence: TGTGCCAGCAGCCCCGCGGGCACCGGGGAGCTGTTTTTT.